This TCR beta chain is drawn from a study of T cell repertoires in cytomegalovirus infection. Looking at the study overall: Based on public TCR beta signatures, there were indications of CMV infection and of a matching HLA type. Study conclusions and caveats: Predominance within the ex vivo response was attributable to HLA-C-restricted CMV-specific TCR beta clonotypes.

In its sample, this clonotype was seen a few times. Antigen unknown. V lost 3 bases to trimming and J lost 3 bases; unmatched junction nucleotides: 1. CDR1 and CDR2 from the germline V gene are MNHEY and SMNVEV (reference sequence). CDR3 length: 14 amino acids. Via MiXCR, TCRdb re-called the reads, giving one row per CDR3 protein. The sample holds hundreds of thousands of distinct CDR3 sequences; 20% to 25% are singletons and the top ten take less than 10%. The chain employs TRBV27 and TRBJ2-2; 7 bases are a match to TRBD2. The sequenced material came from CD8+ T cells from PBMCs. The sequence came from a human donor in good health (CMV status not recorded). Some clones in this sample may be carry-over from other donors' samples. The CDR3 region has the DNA TGTGCCAGCAGTTTCGGGGGGTACACCGGGGAGCTGTTTTTT. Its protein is CASSFGGYTGELFF.